A selection of T cell receptor beta chains follows, all from one sample in a study of CD8 T cells in ankylosing spondylitis. One entry per CDR3 protein results from TCRdb running MiXCR on the 5' RACE reads. The sample gives fewer than 250,000 distinct CDR3 sequences, under 30% of which show up once; approximately 6.6% is in the top ten. The material sequenced was blood, either unsorted or a sorted T cell fraction (not recorded which). These receptors originate from a male donor with ankylosing spondylitis or in good health (not recorded which). Each CDR3 is given with its conserved first and last residue. The order of the fields is V gene, D gene, clone size, J gene, CDR3 protein, CDR3 DNA. D genes are given only for firm matches. Expanded clones are given a class, and other clones once, few, many or no size at all.

V: TRBV11-2
D: -
size: many
J: TRBJ1-1
CDR3: CASGRGGTEAFF
DNA: TGTGCCAGTGGCAGGGGAGGCACTGAAGCTTTCTTT

V: TRBV9
D: -
size: once
J: TRBJ1-3
CDR3: CASSVIGGRGNTIYF
DNA: TGTGCCAGCAGCGTAATCGGGGGTCGTGGAAACACCATATATTTT

V: TRBV5-6
D: -
size: few
J: TRBJ1-6
CDR3: CASSLGPALDSPLHF
DNA: TGTGCCAGCAGCTTGGGGCCGGCCCTAGATTCACCCCTCCACTTT

V: TRBV18
D: TRBD1
size: few
J: TRBJ1-2
CDR3: CASSPQGQGSYGYTF
DNA: TGTGCCAGCTCACCACAAGGACAGGGGAGCTATGGCTACACCTTC

V: TRBV7-3
D: -
size: -
J: TRBJ2-7
CDR3: CASSLNQYSYEQYF
DNA: TGTGCCAGCAGCTTAAATCAGTACTCCTACGAGCAGTACTTC

V: TRBV20-1
D: TRBD2
size: -
J: TRBJ2-5
CDR3: CSARAPGLAGETQYF
DNA: TGCAGTGCTAGAGCTCCGGGACTAGCGGGAGAGACCCAGTACTTC

V: TRBV9
D: -
size: many
J: TRBJ2-1
CDR3: CASSVGMGRDEQFF
DNA: TGTGCCAGCAGCGTAGGAATGGGGCGGGATGAGCAGTTCTTC

V: TRBV5-6
D: -
size: many
J: TRBJ2-3
CDR3: CASSGRIEDTQYF
DNA: TGTGCCAGCAGCGGGAGGATTGAAGATACGCAGTATTTT

V: TRBV9
D: TRBD1
size: -
J: TRBJ1-2
CDR3: CASSRDRGLGYTF
DNA: TGTGCCAGCTCCCGGGACAGGGGGCTTGGCTACACCTTC

V: TRBV15
D: -
size: many
J: TRBJ2-1
CDR3: CATSRVQSDNEQFF
DNA: TGTGCCACCAGCAGAGTTCAGTCAGACAATGAGCAGTTCTTC

V: TRBV24-1
D: -
size: few
J: TRBJ2-6
CDR3: CATSENNFGANVLTF
DNA: TGTGCCACCAGTGAAAACAATTTTGGGGCCAACGTCCTGACTTTC

V: TRBV20-1
D: -
size: -
J: TRBJ1-1
CDR3: CSAAPFQGGTEAFF
DNA: TGCAGTGCTGCCCCTTTTCAGGGTGGTACTGAAGCTTTCTTT

V: TRBV10-3
D: -
size: -
J: TRBJ2-5
CDR3: CAAGTYQETQYF
DNA: TGTGCCGCTGGGACATATCAAGAGACCCAGTACTTC

V: TRBV12-3/TRBV12-4
D: TRBD2
size: -
J: TRBJ2-7
CDR3: CASKLSGVRYEQYF
DNA: TGTGCCAGTAAACTTAGCGGGGTACGGTACGAGCAGTACTTC

V: TRBV5-5
D: TRBD2
size: -
J: TRBJ2-3
CDR3: CASRTSGRSSDTQYF
DNA: TGTGCCAGCAGGACTAGCGGGAGGTCCTCAGATACGCAGTATTTT

V: TRBV20-1
D: TRBD1
size: many
J: TRBJ2-5
CDR3: CSARDRWGQGQETQYF
DNA: TGCAGTGCTAGAGATCGGTGGGGACAGGGGCAAGAGACCCAGTACTTC

V: TRBV4-1
D: -
size: -
J: TRBJ2-2
CDR3: CASSPPVGELFF
DNA: TGCGCCAGCAGCCCCCCTGTGGGGGAGCTGTTTTTT

V: TRBV20-1
D: -
size: -
J: TRBJ2-5
CDR3: CSARDPVQEKTQYF
DNA: TGCAGTGCTAGAGATCCCGTGCAGGAAAAGACCCAGTACTTC

V: TRBV18
D: -
size: -
J: TRBJ2-2
CDR3: CASSPRGGVQNTGELFF
DNA: TGTGCCAGCTCACCACGAGGCGGAGTGCAGAACACCGGGGAGCTGTTTTTT

V: TRBV29-1
D: TRBD2
size: -
J: TRBJ2-2
CDR3: CSAERREGPRTGELFF
DNA: TGCAGCGCCGAGCGGCGGGAGGGCCCGAGAACCGGGGAGCTGTTTTTT

V: TRBV12-3/TRBV12-4
D: TRBD1
size: many
J: TRBJ2-2
CDR3: CASSYPDRVFTGELFF
DNA: TGTGCCAGCAGCTACCCGGACAGGGTTTTCACCGGGGAGCTGTTTTTT

V: TRBV5-5
D: TRBD1
size: -
J: TRBJ1-5
CDR3: CASSPGGFNQPQHF
DNA: TGTGCCAGCAGCCCAGGGGGGTTCAATCAGCCCCAGCATTTT

V: TRBV7-8
D: -
size: -
J: TRBJ2-1
CDR3: CASRGRWGLDEQFF
DNA: TGTGCCAGCAGGGGGAGATGGGGGCTAGATGAGCAGTTCTTC

V: TRBV21-1
D: -
size: many
J: TRBJ2-7
CDR3: CASSKRGPRIGGYF
DNA: TGTGCCAGCAGCAAAAGGGGGCCGAGGATAGGGGGATACTTC

V: TRBV29-1
D: -
size: -
J: TRBJ2-3
CDR3: CSVQGSGDTQYF
DNA: TGCAGCGTTCAAGGGAGCGGAGATACGCAGTATTTT

V: TRBV4-1
D: -
size: many
J: TRBJ2-2
CDR3: CASSRVDRETGELFF
DNA: TGCGCCAGCAGCCGGGTGGACAGAGAAACCGGGGAGCTGTTTTTT

V: TRBV20-1
D: TRBD2
size: many
J: TRBJ2-3
CDR3: CSARRLAGSTDTQYF
DNA: TGCAGTGCTAGGAGGCTAGCGGGAAGCACAGATACGCAGTATTTT

V: TRBV20-1
D: -
size: few
J: TRBJ2-7
CDR3: CSARDQGQDTYEQYF
DNA: TGCAGTGCTAGAGATCAGGGGCAGGATACCTACGAGCAGTACTTC

V: TRBV5-6
D: -
size: -
J: TRBJ2-1
CDR3: CASMSPVREQFF
DNA: TGTGCCAGCATGAGTCCGGTCAGGGAGCAGTTCTTC

V: TRBV5-1
D: TRBD2
size: -
J: TRBJ2-7
CDR3: CASTGTSGTYEQYF
DNA: TGCGCCAGTACCGGGACTAGCGGAACCTACGAGCAGTACTTC

V: TRBV9
D: TRBD1
size: many
J: TRBJ1-6
CDR3: CASGTGNSYNSPLHF
DNA: TGTGCCAGCGGGACAGGGAACTCCTATAATTCACCCCTCCACTTT

V: TRBV20-1
D: TRBD1
size: -
J: TRBJ2-4
CDR3: CSASGTGGLLAKNIQYF
DNA: TGCAGTGCCTCCGGGACAGGGGGGCTACTAGCCAAAAACATTCAGTACTTC

V: TRBV7-9
D: -
size: many
J: TRBJ1-2
CDR3: CASSRDGTNYGYTF
DNA: TGTGCCAGCAGCCGGGACGGGACTAACTATGGCTACACCTTC

V: TRBV29-1
D: -
size: few
J: TRBJ2-3
CDR3: CSVRGTSKSTDTQYF
DNA: TGCAGCGTGAGAGGCACTAGCAAGAGCACAGATACGCAGTATTTT

V: TRBV20-1
D: -
size: -
J: TRBJ2-7
CDR3: CSARDHRLVSEQYF
DNA: TGCAGTGCTAGAGACCACCGACTAGTCTCCGAGCAGTACTTC

V: TRBV15
D: -
size: few
J: TRBJ2-7
CDR3: CATSRPQSSEQYF
DNA: TGTGCCACCAGCAGACCTCAGTCAAGCGAGCAGTACTTC

V: TRBV7-2
D: -
size: many
J: TRBJ2-2
CDR3: CASSLSRATGELFF
DNA: TGTGCCAGCAGCTTATCCAGAGCGACCGGGGAGCTGTTTTTT